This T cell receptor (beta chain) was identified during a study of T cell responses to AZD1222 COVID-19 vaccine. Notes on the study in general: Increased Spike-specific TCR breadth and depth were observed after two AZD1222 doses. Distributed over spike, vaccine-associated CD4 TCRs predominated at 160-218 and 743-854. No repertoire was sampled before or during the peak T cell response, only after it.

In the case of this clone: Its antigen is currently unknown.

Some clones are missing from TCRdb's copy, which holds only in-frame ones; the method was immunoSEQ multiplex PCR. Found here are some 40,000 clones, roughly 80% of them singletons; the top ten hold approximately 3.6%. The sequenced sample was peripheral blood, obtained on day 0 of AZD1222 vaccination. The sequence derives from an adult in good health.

The CDR3 nucleotides read TGCAGTGCTAGTTTAGAGGCAACCTACAATGAGCAGTTCTTC. Its protein product is CSASLEATYNEQFF. V usage is TRBV20-1 and J usage is TRBJ2-1; D unclear. The germline CDR1 and CDR2 sequences are DFQATT and SNEGSKA (reference sequence). The germline V and J ends were trimmed by 3 bases and 2 bases, with 11 bases remaining between them. The CDR3 length is 14 residues.